Below, 14 T cell receptor beta chains from the same sample are listed, as sequenced in a study of graft-versus-host responses after intestinal transplantation. Their cognate antigens are unknown. Libraries were prepared by immunoSEQ multiplex PCR; TCRdb keeps only in-frame clonotypes and omits some of them. The table records roughly 100,000 clones, 91% of them present only once. The sequencing used unstimulated CD4+ T cells sorted from spleen or lymph node cells, collected before transplant. All receptors come from a human donor who was the organ donor for an intestinal transplant.

The chain is built from TRBV15 and TRBJ2-1; the D gene is possibly TRBD2 (6 bases). CDR1 and CDR2 (germline): LNHNV, YYDKDF (reference sequence). There are 15 residues in the CDR3. Trimming took 8 bases from V and 0 from J, leaving 14 bases between them. The CDR3 loop reads CATAPQGLSYNEQFF. DNA of the CDR3: TGTGCCACCGCCCCCCAGGGACTCTCCTACAATGAGCAGTTCTTC.

The chain has TRBV7-2 and TRBJ2-7; D remains ambiguous. Germline V gene sequence: CDR1 SGHTA, CDR2 FQGNSA. Trimming cost V 8 bases and J 3 bases, with 11 bases left between them. This CDR3 is 12 amino acids long. Here the CDR3 reads CASGAAVYEQYF. CDR3 DNA: TGTGCCAGCGGAGCCGCCGTCTACGAGCAGTACTTC.

As DNA, the CDR3 is TGTGCCAGCAGCTTCAGGGTCTCTGGCTACACCTTC. Translating it yields CASSFRVSGYTF. The rearrangement joins TRBV5-6 to TRBJ1-2, with TRBD1 as a possible D gene (5 bases). V gave up 2 bases and J gave up 7 bases, with 9 bases separating them. Germline loops: CDR1 SGHDT, CDR2 YYEEEE. The CDR3 runs 12 residues. The entire variable domain, with the rest obtained from reference TRBV5-6 and TRBJ1-2, is as follows: DAGVTQSPTHLIKTRGQQVTLRCSPKSGHDTVSWYQQALGQGPQFIFQYYEEEERQRGNFPDRFSGHQFPNYSSELNVNALLLGDSALYLCASSFRVSGYTFGSGTRLTVV.

This clone has only one observation. The chain uses TRBV6-5 and TRBJ2-7; TRBD1 aligns across 9 bases. Trimming cost V 10 bases and J 5 bases; bases outside gene matches: 9. Germline V gene lookup returns CDR1 MNHEY and CDR2 SVGAGI. This CDR3 has 13 amino acids. The CDR3 spells CATRRGQGHEQYF. CDR3 coding DNA: TGTGCCACCCGACGAGGACAGGGGCACGAGCAGTACTTC.

This chain links TRBV5-4 with TRBJ1-2, with TRBD1 matching over 7 bases. Per the germline V gene, CDR1 is SGHNT and CDR2 is YYREEE (reference sequence). Germline trimming cut 3 bases from V and 5 bases from J; bases unmatched to any gene: 4. The CDR3 totals 13 residues. The CDR3: CASSSDRDYGYTF. The CDR3 DNA reads as TGTGCCAGCAGCTCCGACAGGGATTATGGCTACACCTTC. Using reference TRBV5-4 and TRBJ1-2 for the parts outside the CDR3, the full variable domain is ETGVTQSPTHLIKTRGQQVTLRCSSQSGHNTVSWYQQALGQGPQFIFQYYREEENGRGNFPPRFSGLQFPNYSSELNVNALELDDSALYLCASSSDRDYGYTFGSGTRLTVV.

The chain joins TRBV6-5 to TRBJ1-2, with 7 bases matching TRBD1. The CDR3 runs to 16 residues. After removal of 0 bases from V and 5 bases from J, the junction contained 9 bases not matched to a gene. CDR1 and CDR2 (germline): MNHEY, SVGAGI. The CDR3: CASSYSRVPQGYGYTF. The DNA for the CDR3 is TGTGCCAGCAGTTACTCGAGAGTGCCACAGGGGTATGGCTACACCTTC.

V usage is TRBV2 and J usage is TRBJ2-1; no reliable D call. The germline CDR1 and CDR2 sequences are SNHLY and FYNNEI. This CDR3 contains 16 residues. V shed 0 bases and J shed 11 bases, with 20 bases lying between them. CDR3 sequence: CASSEALRRQAFQQFF. As DNA, the CDR3 is TGTGCCAGCAGTGAAGCGCTAAGGCGTCAGGCGTTCCAGCAGTTCTTC.

The chain combines TRBV4-2 with TRBJ1-2; D ambiguous. CDR1 LGHNA and CDR2 YNFKEQ come from the germline V gene. The ends were cut back, 3 bases at V and 2 bases at J, with 28 bases in the middle. The CDR3 has 20 residues. As DNA, the CDR3 is TGTGCCAGCAGCCATCCCGCGTTTTTTGGAATACGGGAACGAAACTATGGCTACACCTTC. Translation: CASSHPAFFGIRERNYGYTF.

In DNA form, the CDR3 reads TGCAGTGCTCCCAGGGGAGAGACCCAGTACTTC. It encodes CSAPRGETQYF. The V call is TRBV20-1, the J call TRBJ2-5; D possibly corresponds to TRBD1 (6 bases). In germline, CDR1 is DFQATT, CDR2 SNEGSKA (reference sequence). The CDR3 is 11 residues long. V was trimmed by 5 bases and J by 4 bases, leaving 8 bases between them.

The chain is built from TRBV7-8 and TRBJ1-4; D possibly corresponds to TRBD1 (5 bases). Looked up from germline, CDR1 is SGHVS and CDR2 is FQNEAQ. CDR3 size: 16 residues. Trimming took off 4 bases at V and 0 bases at J, with 12 bases between the two ends. In DNA form, the CDR3 reads TGTGCCAGCAGCTGGAGACCGGGGGCAACTAATGAAAAACTGTTTTTT. It encodes CASSWRPGATNEKLFF.

V usage is TRBV6-4 and J usage is TRBJ2-1; a weak D match, TRBD2 (6 bases). The germline V and J ends were trimmed by 4 bases and 1 base, with 14 bases remaining between them. The CDR3 has 16 residues. The germline V gene encodes CDR1 MRHNA and CDR2 SNTAGT. The CDR3 bases are TGTGCCAGCAGTGTTTCAACCGGGGGTTCCTACAATGAGCAGTTCTTC. Its protein is CASSVSTGGSYNEQFF.

The rearrangement links TRBV19 to TRBJ2-2; 7 nucleotides align to TRBD2. Germline V gene sequence: CDR1 LNHDA, CDR2 SQIVND (reference sequence). The J segment lost 6 bases and the V segment lost 5 bases, leaving 9 bases of the junction unmatched. The CDR3 length is 15 residues. The CDR3, as DNA: TGTGCCAGTAGTGTTGGGACTACCGCCGCCGGGGAGCTGTTTTTT. Its translation is CASSVGTTAAGELFF.

The rearrangement joins TRBV28 to TRBJ1-5; D is perhaps TRBD1 (6 bases). Trimming left V 5 bases short and J 3 bases short, with 14 bases between. The CDR3 spans 15 residues. The germline gives CDR1 MDHEN, CDR2 SYDVKM. In DNA, the CDR3 is TGTGCCAGCAGTGCCCCGGACAGCTACAATCAGCCCCAGCATTTT. Its protein product is CASSAPDSYNQPQHF.

This chain links TRBV19 with TRBJ2-5; tentatively, D is TRBD2 (6 bases). Germline V gene data show CDR1 as LNHDA and CDR2 as SQIVND (reference sequence). The V gene lost 2 bases and the J gene lost 5 bases, with 12 bases spanning the gap. There are 14 residues in the CDR3. Here the CDR3 DNA reads TGTGCCAGTAGTATATCCCAGGGAGGCGAGACCCAGTACTTC. Translation gives CASSISQGGETQYF.